The T cell receptor (beta chain) described here comes from a study of PD-1 blockade in mismatch repair-deficient tumors. Study-level information: Enrolled about 2012-2016, patients had progressing, pretreated mismatch repair-deficient cancers of around 12 types.

CDR3 length equals 16 residues. Germline V gene lookup returns CDR1 SGHVS and CDR2 FQNEAQ. V was pared by 5 bases and J by 3 bases, with 19 bases between. Clones were sequenced by immunoSEQ multiplex PCR, and TCRdb holds only the in-frame ones, with some missing. The data contain about 25,000 clones, roughly 83% of them seen just once; the ten biggest clones take up under 3.5%. The sequences come from PBMCs, collected before pembrolizumab treatment. This sequence joins TRBV7-8 and TRBJ1-2; maybe TRBD1 (6 bases). The clonotype originates from an adult with mismatch repair-deficient cancer. DNA for the CDR3: TGTGCCAGCAGCCTCTCACCCGCGAAGGGGGACTATGGCTACACCTTC. Translating gives CASSLSPAKGDYGYTF.